This T cell receptor (beta chain) was retrieved from a study of cytomegalovirus exposure and HLA in healthy donors. Amplification used 60 Vbeta primers and 13 Jbeta primers. Sequenced by immunoSEQ multiplex PCR; TCRdb stores in-frame clones only, minus some. This sample has over 200,000 clones, with roughly 87% found just once. The CDR3 loop spans 18 amino acids. Germline V CDR1 and CDR2: LNHNV, YYDKDF (reference sequence). The junction had 11 bases not matched to a gene; V was cut back by 3 bases and J by 3 bases. This clone was seen a few times. Sequencing used PBMCs. The V gene is TRBV15, the J gene TRBJ2-1, with 10 bases aligning to TRBD1. The TCR was taken from a middle-aged man in good health and CMV-seropositive. This CDR3 is CATSSHLTGTGDYNEQFF. CDR3 nucleotides: TGTGCCACCAGCAGCCACTTGACCGGGACAGGGGACTACAATGAGCAGTTCTTC.